The next 7 T cell receptor beta chains were all read from a single sample in a study of cytomegalovirus exposure and HLA in healthy donors. The PCR was carried out with 60 Vbeta primers and 13 Jbeta primers. Profiled with immunoSEQ multiplex PCR; TCRdb holds only in-frame clones, not every one. The table lists roughly 150,000 clones, around 63% of them singletons, with approximately 1.6% in the top ten. The specimen was PBMCs. Receptor source: a human donor in good health.

The chain joins TRBV9 to TRBJ2-7, with 9 bases fitting TRBD2. This CDR3 is built from 14 residues. CDR1 and CDR2 (germline): SGDLS, YYNGEE. V dropped 5 bases and J dropped 0; count of bases not matched to a gene: 3. The DNA for the CDR3 is TGTGCCAGCAGTAGACTAGCGGCCTCCTACGAGCAGTACTTC. This encodes CASSRLAASYEQYF.

This clone was counted between two and nine times. The chain employs TRBV7-9 and TRBJ2-2; TRBD2 might be the D (5 bases). Trimming cost V 6 bases and J 1 base, with 6 bases left between them. Germline CDR1 SEHNR, CDR2 FQNEAQ (reference sequence). The CDR3 covers 13 residues. The CDR3 region has the DNA TGTGCCAGCAGAGGACTGAACACCGGGGAGCTGTTTTTT. It yields the protein CASRGLNTGELFF.

This rearrangement joins TRBV6-5 to TRBJ1-2, with a tentative D call TRBD1 (6 bases). The V gene lost 6 bases and the J gene lost 1 base, with 15 bases spanning the gap. This CDR3 spans 15 amino acids. Germline-derived CDR1 and CDR2 are MNHEY and SVGAGI. For the CDR3, the DNA is TGTGCCAGCAGCCCCGGGAGGGGGGTTAACTATGGCTACACCTTC. Its translation: CASSPGRGVNYGYTF.

This clone was detected a few times. This chain uses TRBV19 with TRBJ1-5; D unresolved. V dropped 5 bases and J dropped 1 base, with 9 bases sitting between them. CDR1 and CDR2 (germline): LNHDA, SQIVND (reference sequence). This CDR3 has 14 residues. The DNA of the CDR3 is TGTGCCAGTAGTCCCCCCCAGAGCAATCAGCCCCAGCATTTT. Protein: CASSPPQSNQPQHF.

This rearrangement joins TRBV9 to TRBJ2-1; possibly TRBD1 for D (5 bases). Germline V gives CDR1 SGDLS, CDR2 YYNGEE. This CDR3 comprises 14 residues. Trimming cost V 0 bases and J 6 bases, with 10 bases left between them. CDR3 sequence reads: CASSVAGYGNEQFF. The CDR3 DNA reads TGTGCCAGCAGCGTAGCAGGGTATGGCAATGAGCAGTTCTTC. The whole variable domain, filled in from reference TRBV9 and TRBJ2-1, reads DSGVTQTPKHLITATGQRVTLRCSPRSGDLSVYWYQQSLDQGLQFLIQYYNGEERAKGNILERFSAQQFPDLHSELNLSSLELGDSALYFCASSVAGYGNEQFFGPGTRLTVL.

This clone has just one count. V gene TRBV7-2 combines with J gene TRBJ2-5; perhaps TRBD1 as D (6 bases). This CDR3 has 14 residues. From germline, CDR1 is SGHTA and CDR2 FQGNSA. V lost 5 bases to trimming and J lost 5 bases, with 15 bases between them. The DNA of the CDR3 is TGTGCCAGCAGCATCTCCCTCACAGGGGAGACCCAGTACTTC. This encodes CASSISLTGETQYF.

The chain recombines TRBV27 with TRBJ2-7; 7 nucleotides match TRBD2. The CDR3 extends over 15 amino acids. V gave up 6 bases and J gave up 5 bases; unmatched junction bases: 13. CDR1 is MNHEY, CDR2 SMNVEV, per germline (reference sequence). CDR3 sequence reads: CASRSPSGGIHEQYF. DNA for the CDR3: TGTGCCAGCAGATCCCCTAGCGGAGGGATCCACGAGCAGTACTTC.